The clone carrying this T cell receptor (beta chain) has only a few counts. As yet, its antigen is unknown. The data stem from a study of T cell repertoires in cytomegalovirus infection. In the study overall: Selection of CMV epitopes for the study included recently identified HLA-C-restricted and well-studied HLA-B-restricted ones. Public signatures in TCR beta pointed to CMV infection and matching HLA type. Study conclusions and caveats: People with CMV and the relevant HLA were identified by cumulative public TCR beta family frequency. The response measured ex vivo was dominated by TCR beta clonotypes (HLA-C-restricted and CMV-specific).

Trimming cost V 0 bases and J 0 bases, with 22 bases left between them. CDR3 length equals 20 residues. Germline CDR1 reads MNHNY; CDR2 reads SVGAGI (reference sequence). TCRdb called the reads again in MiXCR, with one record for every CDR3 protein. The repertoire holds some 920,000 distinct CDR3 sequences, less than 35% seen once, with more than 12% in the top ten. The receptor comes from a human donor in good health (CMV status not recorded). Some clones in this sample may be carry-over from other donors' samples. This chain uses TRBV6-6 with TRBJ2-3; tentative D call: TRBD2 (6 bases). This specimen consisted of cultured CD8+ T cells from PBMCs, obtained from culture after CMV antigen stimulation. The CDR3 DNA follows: TGTGCCAGCAGTTACTCAAGCCCTGGGACGGGGGTCTCTAGCACAGATACGCAGTATTTT. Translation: CASSYSSPGTGVSSTDTQYF.